This T cell receptor (beta chain) is from a study of blood T cell repertoires in COVID-19. After removal of 5 bases from V and 1 base from J, the junction contained 17 bases not matched to a gene. The CDR3 extends over 20 amino acids. Germline V gene sequence: CDR1 SEHNR, CDR2 FQNEAQ (reference sequence). As originally analysed: It was from reference gene primer amplification that nucleated cell counts were estimated. Assay: immunoSEQ multiplex PCR; the TCRdb copy retains only in-frame clones and omits some. V, J and clone size derive from that table, while D and trimming were established from the DNA sequence. The sample yields 150,000 to 200,000 clones, around four fifths seen once.

The chain joins TRBV7-9 to TRBJ1-5, with 10 bases aligning to TRBD1. Material for sequencing was PBMCs or T cells enriched from blood (not recorded which). This receptor was taken from a woman aged 50 to 65 in a cohort exposed to, infected with or recovered from COVID-19 (not recorded which). The DNA of the CDR3 is TGTGCCAGCAGCATAAAGTATCAGGCCGGGACAGGGGTAAGCAATCAGCCCCAGCATTTT. It specifies CASSIKYQAGTGVSNQPQHF.